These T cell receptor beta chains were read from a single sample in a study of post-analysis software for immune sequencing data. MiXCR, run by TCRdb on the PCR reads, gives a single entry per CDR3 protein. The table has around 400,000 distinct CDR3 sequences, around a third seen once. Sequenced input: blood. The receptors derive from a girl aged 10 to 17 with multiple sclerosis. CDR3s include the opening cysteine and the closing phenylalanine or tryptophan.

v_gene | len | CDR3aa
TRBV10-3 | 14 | CAISDQQGRGTQYF
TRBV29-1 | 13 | CSVLGGVNYGYTF
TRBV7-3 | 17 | CASSPTGGPRDYNEQFF
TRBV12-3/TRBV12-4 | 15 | CASSYGGGMLGTQYF
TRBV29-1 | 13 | CSVEDDLRPEAFF
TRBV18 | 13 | CASSSGGSNEQFF
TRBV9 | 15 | CASSVGDLNNSPLHF
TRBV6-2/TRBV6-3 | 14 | CASSYSTYYNEQFF
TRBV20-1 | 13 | CSAPDRGLNEAFF
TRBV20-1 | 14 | CSARSGASQETQYF
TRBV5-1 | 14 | CASSLNAGTAEAFF
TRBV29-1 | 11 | CSVRTPNGYTF
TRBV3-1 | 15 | CASRGGRELNTEAFF
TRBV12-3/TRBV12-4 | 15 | CASSFEVTRRTEAFF
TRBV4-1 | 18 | CASSQVVGVATGANVLTF
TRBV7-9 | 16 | CASRTMRGVRKTEAFF
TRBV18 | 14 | CASSPPSGYNEQFF
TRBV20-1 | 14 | CSARDWGEGETQYF
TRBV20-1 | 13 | CSALAHSYNEQFF
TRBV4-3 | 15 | CAGSPLRGAYNEQFF
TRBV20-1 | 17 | CSASWTGGRRSNQPQHF